This TCR beta chain is from a study of T cells after yellow fever vaccination. Germline V gene data show CDR1 as SEHNR and CDR2 as FQNEAQ (reference sequence). Germline trimming cut 3 bases from V and 12 bases from J; bases unmatched to any gene: 11. This CDR3 has 15 residues. TCRdb redid the calling of the 5' RACE reads with MiXCR, one entry per CDR3 protein. Of under 700,000 distinct CDR3 sequences listed, less than 20% are singletons. The sample in question was PBMCs, obtained roughly 5 days after the first yellow fever vaccination. V and J are TRBV7-9 and TRBJ1-4, with TRBD1 matching over 9 bases. The clonotype originates from a man younger than 30 who received the YFV17D yellow fever vaccine. The CDR3 DNA is TGTGCCAGCAGCTTCGCCGGGACAGGGCTGGCCGAACTGTTTTTT. This translates into CASSFAGTGLAELFF.